This T cell receptor (beta chain) comes out of a study of shared clonotypes between healthy human individuals. This CDR3 contains 14 residues. Per the germline V gene, CDR1 is SGHAT and CDR2 is FQNNGV. V was trimmed by 5 bases and J by 8 bases, leaving 13 bases between them. Researchers partitioned CD4+ cells into CD45RA+ naive and CD45RA-negative memory subsets. Measured with immunoSEQ multiplex PCR; TCRdb has only the in-frame clones, and not every one. Here the sample spans over a million clones, approximately 97% being singletons. The chain uses TRBV11-2 and TRBJ2-6; no reliable D call. The clonotype originates from a man younger than 40 in good health. The sample was naive CD4+ T cells sorted from blood. Subset described: CD45RA+ positively selected. The DNA of the CDR3 is TGTGCCAGCAGCGTCAATCAATGGACCAACGTCCTGACTTTC. Translating it yields CASSVNQWTNVLTF.